The source of this TCR beta chain is a study of blood T cell repertoires in COVID-19. Study overall: Samples taken during acute and convalescent COVID-19 were collected in the United States, Italy and Spain. The cDNA or gDNA used as material had been derived from T cells, B-cell-depleted T cells, or PBMCs.

Authors' processing steps: Quantification of nucleated cells was approximated via reference gene primer amplification. Produced via immunoSEQ multiplex PCR; TCRdb's table is partial and in-frame only. V, J and clone size were drawn from that table, and D and trimming were deduced from the DNA. The data contain 65,000 to 85,000 clones, approximately 88% of them singletons. CDR3 length equals 15 residues. J was trimmed by 6 bases and V by 5 bases; bases with no gene match: 8. The V gene's germline CDR1 is SGHTA and CDR2 FQGNSA. The origin of this receptor is a human donor in a cohort sampled during active COVID-19. The specimen sequenced was peripheral blood. V and J are TRBV7-2 and TRBJ2-2, with 8 bases identical to TRBD2. CDR3 bases: TGTGCCAGCAGCCCAGGTGGGACTAGACCCGGGGAGCTGTTTTTT. It is translated as CASSPGGTRPGELFF.